Listed here is a single T cell receptor (beta chain). The V gene's germline CDR1 is ENHRY and CDR2 SYGVKD. The CDR3 sequence is 11 residues long. Trimming took 10 bases from V and 3 from J, leaving 9 bases between them. How the authors handled the data: Researchers report that nucleated cell counts were estimated from reference gene primer amplification. Assay: immunoSEQ multiplex PCR; the TCRdb copy retains only in-frame clones and omits some. V, J and clone size are those of that table, while D and trimming were read from the DNA. The table lists around 77,000 clones, 65% to 90% of them singletons. This sample was taken from a study of blood T cell repertoires in COVID-19. About the research overall: Acute and convalescent COVID-19 specimens originated in the United States, Italy and Spain.

Sample: peripheral blood. This sequence was found in a man between 65 and 79 years old with active or convalescent COVID-19. The genes are TRBV10-3 and TRBJ1-1, with TRBD1 as a possible D gene (5 bases). CDR3 residues: CATRGDTEAFF. The CDR3 DNA reads as TGTGCCACTAGGGGTGACACTGAAGCTTTCTTT.